This record looks at one T cell receptor (beta chain) sequence and its context. This clone's antigen is unknown. Base qualities are not provided; no much larger clone lies one nucleotide away. The trial excluded patients who had a history of autoimmune disease or who were on systemic immunosuppression. Peripheral blood for TCR sequencing was collected from all dose cohorts at baseline, on cycle 4 day 1, and on cycle 7 day 1. Samples came from an open-label, multicenter, first-in-human phase I dose-escalation trial of ivuxolimab. Adults with locally advanced or metastatic head and neck squamous cell, hepatocellular, melanoma or renal cell carcinoma were enrolled in the trial. Before TCR sequencing, CD4+ T cells and CD8+ T cells from peripheral blood were sorted into separate populations. To sequence the TCRbeta CDR3 region, genomic DNA was isolated from the sorted cells. The immunoSEQ Assay was used for sequencing of TCRbeta CDR3 regions. As stored in TCRdb, this immuneACCESS dataset retains in-frame rearrangements with V and J assigned. A fraction of the clones does not appear; measured against another copy, unresolved V genes explain less than half of the discrepancy, and the remainder lacks a known reason. Recorded for this sample are 50,000 to 65,000 clones; 70% to 90% of them occurred a single time. Approximately 0.54% of the sample is in the top ten clones.

This record belongs to a study of OX40 agonist ivuxolimab in advanced cancers. Context from the whole study: Ivuxolimab was a fully human IgG2 agonistic monoclonal antibody targeting the costimulatory receptor OX40 (CD134). Intravenous ivuxolimab was administered to patients every 2 weeks at six dose levels: 0.01, 0.1, 0.3, 1.5, 3 and 10 mg/kg. Among the approximately 50 dose-escalation patients, 19 had hepatocellular carcinoma, approximately 15 melanoma, 9 renal cell carcinoma and 9 head and neck cancer. In the dose-escalation cohort, 70% to 90% of patients were male, and the mean age was roughly 60 years with a range of roughly 23 to 90. Prior anti-PD-1, anti-PD-L1 or anti-CTLA-4 therapy was permitted, and checkpoint inhibitors had been received by less than 45% of dose-escalation patients. Partial responses occurred in three dose-escalation patients: two with cutaneous melanoma and one with hepatocellular carcinoma. The point of sequencing TCRbeta in the periphery was to test whether ivuxolimab changed TCR sequence diversity and drove clonal T-cell expansion. The monotherapy dose-escalation portion (N = 52 patients) of the phase I ivuxolimab trial is reported in the paper.

The full study reports these points: After ivuxolimab, more expanded clones were found on average in CD8+ T cells than in CD4+ T cells. Clonal expansion of both CD4+ and CD8+ blood T cells was observed from baseline to week 6 at doses 0.1 to 3.0 mg/kg. Low levels of normalized T-cell clonal expansion were also seen in some patients who did not respond. The antigen specificity of the peripheral T cells that underwent clonal expansion was not determined. In the 0.1-3.0 mg/kg groups, partial responders were among the patients with the lowest normalized peripheral clonal expansion, particularly in CD8+ T cells.

Trimmed from V: 0 bases; trimmed from J: 4 bases; junction bases lacking a gene match: 7. Looking up the germline V gene yields CDR1 SGDLS and CDR2 YYNGEE. The CDR3 sequence holds 16 residues, the cysteine and phenylalanine included. The entry retains the CDR3 DNA only, 48 bases that are in frame from base 1. The chain is encoded by TRBV9 joined to TRBJ2-1, with TRBD1 matching 7 junction bases. The sample in question was CD4+ or CD8+ T cells sorted from blood, obtained in a trial of the OX40 agonist ivuxolimab. The source of this sequence is an adult with an advanced solid tumor such as melanoma, head and neck, liver or kidney cancer. In nucleotide form, the sequence is TGTGCCAGCAGCGTAGAGAGGGGGCGCGTTTACAATGAGCAGTTCTTC. It encodes CASSVERGRVYNEQFF. Supplemented by the reference TRBV9 and TRBJ2-1 proteins around the CDR3, the complete variable domain is DSGVTQTPKHLITATGQRVTLRCSPRSGDLSVYWYQQSLDQGLQFLIQYYNGEERAKGNILERFSAQQFPDLHSELNLSSLELGDSALYFCASSVERGRVYNEQFFGPGTRLTVL.